This is a list of T cell receptor beta chains from one sample in a study of CD8 T cells in ankylosing spondylitis. TCRdb passed the 5' RACE reads through MiXCR, listing each CDR3 protein once. Here the sample spans 270,000 or so distinct CDR3 sequences, 15% to 20% being singletons. Sequencing input: blood, either unsorted or a sorted T cell fraction (not recorded which). These receptors were obtained from a male donor with ankylosing spondylitis or in good health (not recorded which). Each CDR3 is given with its conserved first and last residue. Fields, in order: J gene, D gene, V gene, clone size, CDR3 DNA, CDR3 protein. The D gene is left open where the match is weak. The size of a clone is reported for some rows only, either as once, few or many, or as a class for expanded clones.

j_call: TRBJ2-7
d_call: TRBD2
v_call: TRBV5-1
clone_size: -
cdr3_nt: TGCGCCAGCAGCTGGAATCCTACGGGGGAGGGCCAGCGGGAGCAGTACTTC
cdr3_aa: CASSWNPTGEGQREQYF

j_call: TRBJ2-2
d_call: -
v_call: TRBV29-1
clone_size: few
cdr3_nt: TGCAGCGTTTGTGAGGCCAACACCGGGGAGCTGTTTTTT
cdr3_aa: CSVCEANTGELFF

j_call: TRBJ2-3
d_call: TRBD2
v_call: TRBV28
clone_size: -
cdr3_nt: TGTGCCAGCAGTTTCGTGAACGGGCGGGAGGGCCACGCAGATACGCAGTATTTT
cdr3_aa: CASSFVNGREGHADTQYF

j_call: TRBJ2-3
d_call: TRBD1
v_call: TRBV10-3
clone_size: many
cdr3_nt: TGTGCCATCAGATCGGGACAGCTCTCCACAGATACGCAGTATTTT
cdr3_aa: CAIRSGQLSTDTQYF

j_call: TRBJ2-7
d_call: -
v_call: TRBV10-3
clone_size: few
cdr3_nt: TGTGCCATCAGTGAGTCGGGGCAGGGGAGCTACGAGCAGTACTTC
cdr3_aa: CAISESGQGSYEQYF

j_call: TRBJ2-7
d_call: TRBD1
v_call: TRBV6-2/TRBV6-3
clone_size: -
cdr3_nt: TGTGCCAGCAGCTTTCCGGGACAGAACCACGAGCAGTACTTC
cdr3_aa: CASSFPGQNHEQYF

j_call: TRBJ1-5
d_call: TRBD1
v_call: TRBV7-9
clone_size: few
cdr3_nt: TGTGCCAGCAGCGATGGGACAGGGGATCAGCCCCAGCATTTT
cdr3_aa: CASSDGTGDQPQHF

j_call: TRBJ2-1
d_call: -
v_call: TRBV21-1
clone_size: -
cdr3_nt: TGTGCCAGCAGCAAAGATCCGCGGGGCAATGAGCAGTTCTTC
cdr3_aa: CASSKDPRGNEQFF

j_call: TRBJ1-2
d_call: -
v_call: TRBV6-1
clone_size: -
cdr3_nt: TGTGCCAGCACCCGAAGGGGACCAAACGGCCCTAACTATGGCTACACCTTC
cdr3_aa: CASTRRGPNGPNYGYTF

j_call: TRBJ2-5
d_call: -
v_call: TRBV5-1
clone_size: -
cdr3_nt: TGCGCCAGCAGCCCTCCCATTCCAGAAGAGACCCAGTACTTC
cdr3_aa: CASSPPIPEETQYF

j_call: TRBJ2-5
d_call: -
v_call: TRBV7-9
clone_size: few
cdr3_nt: TGTGCCAGCAGCTTAGCTTATGGAGAAGAGACCCAGTACTTC
cdr3_aa: CASSLAYGEETQYF

j_call: TRBJ2-7
d_call: -
v_call: TRBV20-1
clone_size: few
cdr3_nt: TGCAGTGCTAGACCACTACAGAGTACCTACGAGCAGTACTTC
cdr3_aa: CSARPLQSTYEQYF

j_call: TRBJ2-2
d_call: -
v_call: TRBV7-8
clone_size: -
cdr3_nt: TGTGCCAGCAGCTTAGGGATTTATTCCGGGGAGCTGTTTTTT
cdr3_aa: CASSLGIYSGELFF

j_call: TRBJ2-3
d_call: TRBD2
v_call: TRBV7-9
clone_size: few
cdr3_nt: TGTGCCAGCACGGCGGGAGCAATAGATACGCAGTATTTT
cdr3_aa: CASTAGAIDTQYF

j_call: TRBJ2-1
d_call: TRBD2
v_call: TRBV29-1
clone_size: few
cdr3_nt: TGCAGCGTTGAGGGGACTAGAAAACCCAGCTCCTACAATGAGCAGTTCTTC
cdr3_aa: CSVEGTRKPSSYNEQFF

j_call: TRBJ2-3
d_call: -
v_call: TRBV20-1
clone_size: -
cdr3_nt: TGCAGTGCTAGAGAGCGGTCGATTAGGGCCACAGATACGCAGTATTTT
cdr3_aa: CSARERSIRATDTQYF

j_call: TRBJ1-5
d_call: -
v_call: TRBV11-2
clone_size: -
cdr3_nt: TGTGCCAGCAGCTTAGATACAGGATCCAATCAGCCCCAGCATTTT
cdr3_aa: CASSLDTGSNQPQHF

j_call: TRBJ2-2
d_call: TRBD2
v_call: TRBV7-9
clone_size: -
cdr3_nt: TGTGCCAGCAGCCAGGGACTAGACGCGAACACCGGGGAGCTGTTTTTT
cdr3_aa: CASSQGLDANTGELFF

j_call: TRBJ2-7
d_call: TRBD2
v_call: TRBV20-1
clone_size: -
cdr3_nt: TGCAGTGCTAGGGAGTCTAGCGGGTTCTACGAGCAGTACTTC
cdr3_aa: CSARESSGFYEQYF

j_call: TRBJ2-3
d_call: -
v_call: TRBV6-5
clone_size: few
cdr3_nt: TGTGCCAGCAGTTACGGCGACAGCACAGATACGCAGTATTTT
cdr3_aa: CASSYGDSTDTQYF

j_call: TRBJ2-2
d_call: -
v_call: TRBV9
clone_size: few
cdr3_nt: TGTGCCAGCAGCGTAGAGGGAAACACCGGGGAGCTGTTTTTT
cdr3_aa: CASSVEGNTGELFF

j_call: TRBJ1-2
d_call: -
v_call: TRBV4-3
clone_size: few
cdr3_nt: TGCGCCAGCAGCCAAGGGGTAGGGGGGAACTATGGCTACACCTTC
cdr3_aa: CASSQGVGGNYGYTF

j_call: TRBJ2-7
d_call: TRBD1
v_call: TRBV4-3
clone_size: few
cdr3_nt: TGCGCCAGCAGCCAAGCTCCGGGACAGGGGGCGCAAGAGCAGTACTTC
cdr3_aa: CASSQAPGQGAQEQYF

j_call: TRBJ2-7
d_call: -
v_call: TRBV5-1
clone_size: many
cdr3_nt: TGCGCCAGCAGCTTAGCAGCGAACTCCTACGAGCAGTACTTC
cdr3_aa: CASSLAANSYEQYF

j_call: TRBJ2-7
d_call: -
v_call: TRBV7-8
clone_size: many
cdr3_nt: TGTGCCAGCAGGCCCTCCTCAATGGATTCATACGAGCAGTACTTC
cdr3_aa: CASRPSSMDSYEQYF

j_call: TRBJ2-1
d_call: TRBD2
v_call: TRBV7-6
clone_size: -
cdr3_nt: TGTGCCAGCAGCCTTCCCCCGGGGCTGACTAGCGGGAGGGAGGGAACCTACAATGAGCAGTTCTTC
cdr3_aa: CASSLPPGLTSGREGTYNEQFF

j_call: TRBJ2-3
d_call: -
v_call: TRBV6-2/TRBV6-3
clone_size: few
cdr3_nt: TGTGCCAGCAGTACCCTGACAGATACGCAGTATTTT
cdr3_aa: CASSTLTDTQYF

j_call: TRBJ2-1
d_call: TRBD2
v_call: TRBV27
clone_size: -
cdr3_nt: TGTGCCAGCAGTTTTGGCGGGAGGGCCTACAATGAGCAGTTCTTC
cdr3_aa: CASSFGGRAYNEQFF

j_call: TRBJ2-7
d_call: TRBD1
v_call: TRBV5-6
clone_size: -
cdr3_nt: TGTGCCAGCAGCGAGGACAGGGGTGACGAGCAGTACTTC
cdr3_aa: CASSEDRGDEQYF

j_call: TRBJ2-4
d_call: -
v_call: TRBV12-1
clone_size: -
cdr3_nt: TGTGCCAGCAGCTCCCGAGGCGGTCGGGACATTCAGTACTTC
cdr3_aa: CASSSRGGRDIQYF

j_call: TRBJ2-3
d_call: -
v_call: TRBV18
clone_size: -
cdr3_nt: TGTGCCAGCTCACGAGCCCCCAGTGGAGATACGCAGTATTTT
cdr3_aa: CASSRAPSGDTQYF

j_call: TRBJ1-1
d_call: -
v_call: TRBV10-3
clone_size: few
cdr3_nt: TGTGCCATCAGGTGGGGGAAGGGCACTGAAGCTTTCTTT
cdr3_aa: CAIRWGKGTEAFF

j_call: TRBJ2-7
d_call: TRBD2
v_call: TRBV4-2
clone_size: -
cdr3_nt: TGTGCCAGCAGCCAAGATGAACTAGCGGGGGCCTACGAGCAGTACTTC
cdr3_aa: CASSQDELAGAYEQYF

j_call: TRBJ1-2
d_call: -
v_call: TRBV19
clone_size: -
cdr3_nt: TGTGCCAGTGGGGCTGACAGTCGAAGTGGCGGCTACACCTTC
cdr3_aa: CASGADSRSGGYTF

j_call: TRBJ1-1
d_call: -
v_call: TRBV4-1
clone_size: -
cdr3_nt: TGCGCCAGCAGCCAAGAGGTAGGGCCCACTGAAGCTTTCTTT
cdr3_aa: CASSQEVGPTEAFF

j_call: TRBJ2-1
d_call: -
v_call: TRBV6-5
clone_size: -
cdr3_nt: TGTGCCAGCAGTTACTTGGCGGATTCCTACAATGAGCAGTTCTTC
cdr3_aa: CASSYLADSYNEQFF

j_call: TRBJ2-7
d_call: -
v_call: TRBV9
clone_size: -
cdr3_nt: TGTGCCAGCAGCGAACGAAGCTCGGGGGAGTGGTACGAGCAGTACTTC
cdr3_aa: CASSERSSGEWYEQYF